This T cell receptor beta chain was found in a study of cytomegalovirus exposure and HLA in healthy donors. Primers included in the PCR were 60 Vbeta and 13 Jbeta primers. Repertoires were generated with immunoSEQ multiplex PCR, while TCRdb's copy carries only in-frame clones and drops some. The sample lists about 150,000 clones, about 72% seen once, with 1.4% in the top ten. CDR1 and CDR2 from the germline V gene are SGHRS and YFSETQ. CDR3 length equals 14 residues. J was trimmed by 5 bases and V by 7 bases; bases with no gene match: 9. This chain joins TRBV5-1 and TRBJ2-5, with 9 bases that match TRBD1. The TCR sequence derives from a male donor in good health and CMV-seronegative. The sample consisted of PBMCs. CDR3 sequence reads: CASASGTGRETQYF. CDR3 nucleotide sequence: TGCGCCAGCGCATCCGGGACAGGGAGGGAGACCCAGTACTTC.